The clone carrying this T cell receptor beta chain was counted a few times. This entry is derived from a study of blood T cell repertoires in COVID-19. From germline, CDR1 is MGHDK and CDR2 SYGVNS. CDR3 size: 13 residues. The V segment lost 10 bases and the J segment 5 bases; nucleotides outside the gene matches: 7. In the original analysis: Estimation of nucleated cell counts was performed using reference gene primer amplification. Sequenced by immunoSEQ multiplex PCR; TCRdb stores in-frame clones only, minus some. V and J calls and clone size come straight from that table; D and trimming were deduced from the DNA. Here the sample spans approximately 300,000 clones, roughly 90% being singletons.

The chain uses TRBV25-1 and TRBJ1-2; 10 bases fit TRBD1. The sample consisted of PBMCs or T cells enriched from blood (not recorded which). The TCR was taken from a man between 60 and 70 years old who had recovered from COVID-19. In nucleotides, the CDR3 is TGTGCCACCTCGACAGGGGGCCCGTATGGCTACACCTTC. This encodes CATSTGGPYGYTF.